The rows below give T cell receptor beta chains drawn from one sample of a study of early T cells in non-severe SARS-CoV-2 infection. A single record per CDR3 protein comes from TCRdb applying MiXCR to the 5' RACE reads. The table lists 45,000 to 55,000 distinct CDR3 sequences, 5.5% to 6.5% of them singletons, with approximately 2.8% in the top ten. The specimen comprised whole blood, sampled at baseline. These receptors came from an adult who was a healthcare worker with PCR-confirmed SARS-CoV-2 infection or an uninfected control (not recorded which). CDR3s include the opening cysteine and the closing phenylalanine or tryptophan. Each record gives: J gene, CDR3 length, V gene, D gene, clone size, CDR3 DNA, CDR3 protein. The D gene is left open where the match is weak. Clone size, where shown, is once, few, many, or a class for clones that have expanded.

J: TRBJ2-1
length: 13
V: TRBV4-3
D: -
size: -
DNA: TGCGCCAGCAGCCAAGAAGATAGACATGAGCAGTTCTTC
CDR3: CASSQEDRHEQFF

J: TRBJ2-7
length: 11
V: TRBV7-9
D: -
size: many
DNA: TGTGCCAGCAGCTCAGGGATCGAGCAGTACTTC
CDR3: CASSSGIEQYF

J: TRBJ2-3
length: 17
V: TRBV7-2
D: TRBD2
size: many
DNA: TGTGCCAGCAGCCCCAACATAGCGGGGGGGAGCACAGATACGCAGTATTTT
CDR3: CASSPNIAGGSTDTQYF

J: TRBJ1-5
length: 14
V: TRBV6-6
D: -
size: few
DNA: TGTGCCAGCAGTTACAGAGATCCGGGGTCCTTGGGGCATTTT
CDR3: CASSYRDPGSLGHF

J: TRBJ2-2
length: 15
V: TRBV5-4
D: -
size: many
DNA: TGTGCCAGCAGCTTGGGGCAGACGAACACCGGGGAGCTGTTTTTT
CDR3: CASSLGQTNTGELFF

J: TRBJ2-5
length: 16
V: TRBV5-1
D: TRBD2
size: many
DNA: TGCGCCAGCAGCTTGGGAGGCGGGGGGCTCCAAGAGACCCAGTACTTC
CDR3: CASSLGGGGLQETQYF

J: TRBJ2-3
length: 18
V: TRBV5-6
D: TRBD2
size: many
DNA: TGTGCCAGCAGCCTGACAGTACGAGTTTCGGGGGGAACAGATACGCAGTATTTT
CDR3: CASSLTVRVSGGTDTQYF

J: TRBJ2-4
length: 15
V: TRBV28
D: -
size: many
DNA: TGTGCCAGCAGTCCCAATACCGGGTCGAAAAACATTCAGTACTTC
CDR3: CASSPNTGSKNIQYF

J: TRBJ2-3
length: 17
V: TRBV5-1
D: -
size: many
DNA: TGCGCCAGCAGCACCGGACTATCCCTTACTAGCACAGATACGCAGTATTTT
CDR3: CASSTGLSLTSTDTQYF

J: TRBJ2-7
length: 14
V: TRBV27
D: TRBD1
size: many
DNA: TGTGCCAGCAGACGAGGACAGGGGAACTACGAGCAGTACTTC
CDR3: CASRRGQGNYEQYF

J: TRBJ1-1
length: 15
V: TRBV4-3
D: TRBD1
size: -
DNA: TGCGCCAGCGCCTACCTGACAGGGGGTGGCACTGAAGCTTTCTTT
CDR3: CASAYLTGGGTEAFF

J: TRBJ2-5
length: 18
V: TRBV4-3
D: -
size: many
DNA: TGCGCCAGCAGCCAAGAAAGAAGAGGGACGGGGGATCTAGAGACCCAGTACTTC
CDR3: CASSQERRGTGDLETQYF

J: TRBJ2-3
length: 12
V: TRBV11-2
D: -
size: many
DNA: TGTGCCAGCAGCAAACTCGGGGATACGCAGTATTTT
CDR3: CASSKLGDTQYF

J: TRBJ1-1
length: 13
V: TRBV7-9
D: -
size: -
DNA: TGTGCCAGCAGCTTAGCCCTGAACACTGAAGCTTTCTTT
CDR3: CASSLALNTEAFF